This TCR beta chain stems from a study of CD8 T cells in ankylosing spondylitis. Trimming removed 5 bases at V and 2 bases at J, with 14 bases between. CDR3 length: 15 residues. As to this clonotype: Its specificity is unknown.

Study-wide points: What seemed typical of ankylosing spondylitis blood was a TCR beta motif built from 7 or 8 highly homologous variants. Clones linked with disease were CD8+ and fairly uncommon in the peripheral blood. In the blood and synovial fluid of reactive arthritis, some motif variants had been previously reported.

Researchers built TCR beta libraries using quantitative 5'-RACE with molecular barcodes. TCRdb reprocessed the 5' RACE reads via MiXCR and lists one record per CDR3 protein. Among roughly 700,000 distinct CDR3 sequences listed, roughly 20% were seen once. The sequence was obtained from a male donor with ankylosing spondylitis. V usage is TRBV12-3 or TRBV12-4 and J usage is TRBJ2-3; D unclear. The source material was blood, either unsorted or a sorted T cell fraction (not recorded which). The chain's CDR3 is CASSPFAVNTDTQYF. CDR3 coding DNA: TGTGCCAGCAGTCCTTTTGCCGTTAACACAGATACGCAGTATTTT.